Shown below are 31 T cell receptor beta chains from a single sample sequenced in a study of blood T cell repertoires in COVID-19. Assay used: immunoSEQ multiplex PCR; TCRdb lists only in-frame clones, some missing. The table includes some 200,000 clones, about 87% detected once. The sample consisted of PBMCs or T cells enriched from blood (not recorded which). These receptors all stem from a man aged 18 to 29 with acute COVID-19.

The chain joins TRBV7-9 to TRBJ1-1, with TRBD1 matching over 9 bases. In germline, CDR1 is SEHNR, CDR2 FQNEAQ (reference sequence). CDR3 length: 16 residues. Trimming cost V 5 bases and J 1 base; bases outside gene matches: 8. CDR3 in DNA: TGTGCCAGCAGCCCAGAAACAGGGGGCCGGAACACTGAAGCTTTCTTT. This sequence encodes CASSPETGGRNTEAFF. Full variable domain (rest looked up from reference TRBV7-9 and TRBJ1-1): DTGVSQNPRHKITKRGQNVTFRCDPISEHNRLYWYRQTLGQGPEFLTYFQNEAQLEKSRLLSDRFSAERPKGSFSTLEIQRTEQGDSAMYLCASSPETGGRNTEAFFGQGTRLTVV.

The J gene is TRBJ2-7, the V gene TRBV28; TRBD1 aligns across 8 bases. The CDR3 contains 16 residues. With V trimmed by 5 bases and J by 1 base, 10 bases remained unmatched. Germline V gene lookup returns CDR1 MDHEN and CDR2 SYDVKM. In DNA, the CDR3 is TGTGCCAGCAGTCCTCTACAGGGGGAGAAGTCCTACGAGCAGTACTTC. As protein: CASSPLQGEKSYEQYF. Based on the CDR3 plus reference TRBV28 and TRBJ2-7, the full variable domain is DVKVTQSSRYLVKRTGEKVFLECVQDMDHENMFWYRQDPGLGLRLIYFSYDVKMKEKGDIPEGYSVSREKKERFSLILESASTNQTSMYLCASSPLQGEKSYEQYFGPGTRLTVT.

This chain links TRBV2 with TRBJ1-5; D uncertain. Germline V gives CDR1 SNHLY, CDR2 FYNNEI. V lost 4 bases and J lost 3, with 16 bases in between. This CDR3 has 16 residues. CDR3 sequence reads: CASSGGDWLSNQPQHF. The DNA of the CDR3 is TGTGCCAGCAGTGGTGGTGATTGGCTTTCCAATCAGCCCCAGCATTTT.

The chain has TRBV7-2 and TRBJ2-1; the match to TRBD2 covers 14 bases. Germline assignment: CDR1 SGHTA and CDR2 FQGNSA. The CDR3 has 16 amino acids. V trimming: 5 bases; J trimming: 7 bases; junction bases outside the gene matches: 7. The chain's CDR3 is CASSPGGTSGSNEQFF. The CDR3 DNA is TGTGCCAGCAGCCCCGGGGGGACTAGCGGGAGTAATGAGCAGTTCTTC.

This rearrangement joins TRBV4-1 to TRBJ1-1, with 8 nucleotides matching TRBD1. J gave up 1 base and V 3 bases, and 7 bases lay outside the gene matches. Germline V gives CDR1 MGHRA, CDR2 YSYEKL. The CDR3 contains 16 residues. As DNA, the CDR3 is TGCGCCAGCAGCCACCTCTACAGGGGGACGAACACTGAAGCTTTCTTT. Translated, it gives CASSHLYRGTNTEAFF.

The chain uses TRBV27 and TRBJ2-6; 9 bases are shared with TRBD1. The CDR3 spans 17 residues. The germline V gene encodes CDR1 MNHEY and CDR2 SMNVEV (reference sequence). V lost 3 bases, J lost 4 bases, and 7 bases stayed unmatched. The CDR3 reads CASSLGQGVLGANVLTF. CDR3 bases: TGTGCCAGCAGTTTGGGACAGGGAGTCTTGGGGGCCAACGTCCTGACTTTC.

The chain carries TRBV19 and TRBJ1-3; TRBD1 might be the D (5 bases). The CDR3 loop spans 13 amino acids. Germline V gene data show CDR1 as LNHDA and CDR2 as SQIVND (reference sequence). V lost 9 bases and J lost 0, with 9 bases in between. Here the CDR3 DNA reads TGTGCCAGCGACAGAAGCTCTGGAAACACCATATATTTT. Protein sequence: CASDRSSGNTIYF. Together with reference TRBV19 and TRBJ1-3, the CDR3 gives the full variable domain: DGGITQSPKYLFRKEGQNVTLSCEQNLNHDAMYWYRQDPGQGLRLIYYSQIVNDFQKGDIAEGYSVSREKKESFPLTVTSAQKNPTAFYLCASDRSSGNTIYFGEGSWLTVV.

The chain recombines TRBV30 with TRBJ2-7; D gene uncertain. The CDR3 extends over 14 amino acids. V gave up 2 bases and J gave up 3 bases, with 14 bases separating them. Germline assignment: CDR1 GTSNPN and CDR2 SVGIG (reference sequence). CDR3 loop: CAWSPPHNLYEQYF. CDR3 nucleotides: TGTGCCTGGAGTCCTCCCCACAATCTCTACGAGCAGTACTTC.

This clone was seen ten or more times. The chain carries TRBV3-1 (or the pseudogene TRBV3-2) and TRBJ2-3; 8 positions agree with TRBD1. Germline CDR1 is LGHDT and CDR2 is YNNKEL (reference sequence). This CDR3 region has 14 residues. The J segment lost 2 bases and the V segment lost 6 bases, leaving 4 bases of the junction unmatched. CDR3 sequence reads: CASRWTGITDTQYF. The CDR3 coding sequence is TGTGCCAGCAGATGGACAGGGATCACAGATACGCAGTATTTT.

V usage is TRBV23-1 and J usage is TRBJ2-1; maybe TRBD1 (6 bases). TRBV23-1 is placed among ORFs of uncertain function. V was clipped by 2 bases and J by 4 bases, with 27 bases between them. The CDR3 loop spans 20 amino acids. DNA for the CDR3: TGCGCCAGCAGTCAAATCGCCGGGACACCCGACGGGGTGGGTTACAATGAGCAGTTCTTC. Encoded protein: CASSQIAGTPDGVGYNEQFF.

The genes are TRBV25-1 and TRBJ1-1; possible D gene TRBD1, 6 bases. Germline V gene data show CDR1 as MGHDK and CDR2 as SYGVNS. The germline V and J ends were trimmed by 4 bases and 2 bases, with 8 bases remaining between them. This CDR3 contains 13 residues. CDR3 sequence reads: CASSVTGNTEAFF. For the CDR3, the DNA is TGTGCCAGCAGTGTGACAGGTAACACTGAAGCTTTCTTT.

CDR3 nucleotides: TGTGCCAGCAGTGAAGTGGCAGGTGCCCCCTACGAGCAGTACTTC. Its protein product is CASSEVAGAPYEQYF. The chain links TRBV2 to TRBJ2-7; D is unresolved. This CDR3 region has 15 residues. With 1 base removed from V and 2 bases from J, the gap between germline ends came to 12 bases. Germline CDR1 SNHLY, CDR2 FYNNEI. The full variable domain, completed using reference TRBV2 and TRBJ2-7, is EPEVTQTPSHQVTQMGQEVILRCVPISNHLYFYWYRQILGQKVEFLVSFYNNEISEKSEIFDDQFSVERPDGSNFTLKIRSTKLEDSAMYFCASSEVAGAPYEQYFGPGTRLTVT.

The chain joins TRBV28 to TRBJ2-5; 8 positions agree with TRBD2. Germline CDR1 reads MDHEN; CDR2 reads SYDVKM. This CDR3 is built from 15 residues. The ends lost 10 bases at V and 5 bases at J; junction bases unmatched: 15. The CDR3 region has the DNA TGTGCCACCTCTTCGGAACGGGGGGGTGTGGAGACCCAGTACTTC. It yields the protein CATSSERGGVETQYF.

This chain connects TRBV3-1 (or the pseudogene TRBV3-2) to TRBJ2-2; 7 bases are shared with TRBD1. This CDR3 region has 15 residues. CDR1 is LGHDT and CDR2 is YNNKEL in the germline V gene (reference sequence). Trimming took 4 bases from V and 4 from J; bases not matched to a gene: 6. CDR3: CASSPRAGGTGELFF. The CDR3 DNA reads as TGTGCCAGCAGCCCCCGGGCAGGGGGCACCGGGGAGCTGTTTTTT.

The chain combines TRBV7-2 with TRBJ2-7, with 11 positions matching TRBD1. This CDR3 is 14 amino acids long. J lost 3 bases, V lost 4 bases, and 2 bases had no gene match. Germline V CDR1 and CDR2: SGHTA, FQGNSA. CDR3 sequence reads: CASSYGTGGYEQYF. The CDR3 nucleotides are TGTGCCAGCAGCTACGGGACAGGGGGCTACGAGCAGTACTTC.

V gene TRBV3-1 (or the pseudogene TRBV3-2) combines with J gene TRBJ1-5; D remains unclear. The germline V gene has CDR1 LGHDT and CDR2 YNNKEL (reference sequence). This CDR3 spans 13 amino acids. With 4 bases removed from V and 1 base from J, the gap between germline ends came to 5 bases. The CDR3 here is CASSPGSNQPQHF. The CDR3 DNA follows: TGTGCCAGCAGCCCCGGGAGCAATCAGCCCCAGCATTTT.

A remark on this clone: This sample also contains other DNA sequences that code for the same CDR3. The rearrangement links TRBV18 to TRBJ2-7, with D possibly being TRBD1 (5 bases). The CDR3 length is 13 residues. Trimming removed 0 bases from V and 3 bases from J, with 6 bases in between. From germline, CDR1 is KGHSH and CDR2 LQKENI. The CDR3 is CASSPPTVYEQYF. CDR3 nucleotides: TGTGCCAGCTCACCACCGACAGTCTACGAGCAGTACTTC.

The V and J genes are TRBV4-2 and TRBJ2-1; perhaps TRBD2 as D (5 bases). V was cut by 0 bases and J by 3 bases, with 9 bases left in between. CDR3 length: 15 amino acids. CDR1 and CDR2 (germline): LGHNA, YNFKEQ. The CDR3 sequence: CASSQESGNYNEQFF. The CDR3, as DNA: TGTGCCAGCAGCCAAGAGAGCGGAAACTACAATGAGCAGTTCTTC.

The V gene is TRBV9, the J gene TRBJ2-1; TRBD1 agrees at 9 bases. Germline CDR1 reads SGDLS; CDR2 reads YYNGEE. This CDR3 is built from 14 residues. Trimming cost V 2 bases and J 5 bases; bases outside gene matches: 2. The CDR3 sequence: CASSVGQGNNEQFF. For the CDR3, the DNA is TGTGCCAGCAGCGTGGGACAGGGTAACAATGAGCAGTTCTTC.

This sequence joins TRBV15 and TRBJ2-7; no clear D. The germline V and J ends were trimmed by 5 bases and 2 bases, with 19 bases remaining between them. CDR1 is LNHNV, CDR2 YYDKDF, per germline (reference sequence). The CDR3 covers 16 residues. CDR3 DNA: TGTGCCACCAGCGACAATACTGGGCCTACCCCCTACGAGCAGTACTTC. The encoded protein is CATSDNTGPTPYEQYF. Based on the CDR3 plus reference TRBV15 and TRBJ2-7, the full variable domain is DAMVIQNPRYQVTQFGKPVTLSCSQTLNHNVMYWYQQKSSQAPKLLFHYYDKDFNNEADTPDNFQSRRPNTSFCFLDIRSPGLGDTAMYLCATSDNTGPTPYEQYFGPGTRLTVT.

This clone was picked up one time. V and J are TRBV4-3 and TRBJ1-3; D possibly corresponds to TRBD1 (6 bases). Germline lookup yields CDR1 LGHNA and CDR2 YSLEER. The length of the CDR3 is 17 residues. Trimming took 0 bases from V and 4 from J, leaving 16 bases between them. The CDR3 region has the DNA TGCGCCAGCAGCCAAGATCCGAGCGGGGGCTTCGGAAACACCATATATTTT. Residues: CASSQDPSGGFGNTIYF.

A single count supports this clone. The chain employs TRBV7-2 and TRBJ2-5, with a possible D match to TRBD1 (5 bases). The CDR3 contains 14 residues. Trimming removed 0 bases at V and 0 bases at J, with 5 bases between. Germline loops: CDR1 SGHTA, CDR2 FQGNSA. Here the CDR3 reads CASSLAGDQETQYF. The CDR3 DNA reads TGTGCCAGCAGCTTAGCAGGGGACCAAGAGACCCAGTACTTC.

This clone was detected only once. The CDR3 protein is CASSLGGHEQYF. CDR3 DNA: TGTGCCAGCAGCTTAGGTGGCCACGAGCAGTACTTC. The V call is TRBV11-2, the J call TRBJ2-7; no clear D. The CDR3 consists of 12 residues. Looked up from germline, CDR1 is SGHAT and CDR2 is FQNNGV. Trimming left V 1 base short and J 5 bases short, with 6 bases between.

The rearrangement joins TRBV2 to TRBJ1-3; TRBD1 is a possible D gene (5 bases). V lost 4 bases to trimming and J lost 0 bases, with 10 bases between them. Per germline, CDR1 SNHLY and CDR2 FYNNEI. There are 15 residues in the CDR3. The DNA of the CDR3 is TGTGCCAGCAGTGGAACCCAGGGCTCTGGAAACACCATATATTTT. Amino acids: CASSGTQGSGNTIYF.

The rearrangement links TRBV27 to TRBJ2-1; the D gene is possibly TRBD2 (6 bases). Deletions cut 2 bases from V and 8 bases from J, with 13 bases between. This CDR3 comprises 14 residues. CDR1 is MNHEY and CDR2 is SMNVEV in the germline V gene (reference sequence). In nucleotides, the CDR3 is TGTGCCAGCAGTTTAGGGGGAGGTTCTGATGAGCAGTTCTTC. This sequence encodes CASSLGGGSDEQFF.

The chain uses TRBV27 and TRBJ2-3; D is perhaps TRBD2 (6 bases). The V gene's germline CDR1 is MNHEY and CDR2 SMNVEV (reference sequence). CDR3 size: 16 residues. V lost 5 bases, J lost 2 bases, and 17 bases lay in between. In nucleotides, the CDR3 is TGTGCCAGCAGTCCTCGGACTACGCTCAACACAGATACGCAGTATTTT. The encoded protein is CASSPRTTLNTDTQYF.

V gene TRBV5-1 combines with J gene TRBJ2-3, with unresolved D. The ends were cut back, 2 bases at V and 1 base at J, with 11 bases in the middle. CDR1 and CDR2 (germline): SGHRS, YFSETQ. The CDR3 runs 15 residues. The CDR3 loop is CASSLTIQGTDTQYF. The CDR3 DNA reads TGCGCCAGCAGCTTAACGATACAAGGCACAGATACGCAGTATTTT. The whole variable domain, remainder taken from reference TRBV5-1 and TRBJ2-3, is KAGVTQTPRYLIKTRGQQVTLSCSPISGHRSVSWYQQTPGQGLQFLFEYFSETQRNKGNFPGRFSGRQFSNSRSEMNVSTLELGDSALYLCASSLTIQGTDTQYFGPGTRLTVL.

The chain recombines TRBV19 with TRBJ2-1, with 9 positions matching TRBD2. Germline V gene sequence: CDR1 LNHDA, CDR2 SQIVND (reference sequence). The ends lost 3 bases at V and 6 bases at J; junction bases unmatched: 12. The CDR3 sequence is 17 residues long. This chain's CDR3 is CASSILLRGRAGNEQFF. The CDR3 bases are TGTGCCAGTAGTATTTTGTTGCGCGGGAGGGCGGGCAATGAGCAGTTCTTC.

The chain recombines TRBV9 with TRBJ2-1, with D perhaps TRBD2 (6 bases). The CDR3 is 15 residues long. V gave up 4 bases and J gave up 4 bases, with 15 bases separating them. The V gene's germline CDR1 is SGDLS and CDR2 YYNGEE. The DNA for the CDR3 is TGTGCCAGCAGCCATGGGGGGAGCTTTTACAATGAGCAGTTCTTC. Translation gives CASSHGGSFYNEQFF.

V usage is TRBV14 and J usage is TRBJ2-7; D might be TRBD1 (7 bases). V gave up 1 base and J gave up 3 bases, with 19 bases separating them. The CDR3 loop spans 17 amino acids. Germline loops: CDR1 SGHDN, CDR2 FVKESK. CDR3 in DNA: TGTGCCAGCAGCCAAGTCGGCGGTCAGGGGGGCTACTACGAGCAGTACTTC. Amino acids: CASSQVGGQGGYYEQYF.

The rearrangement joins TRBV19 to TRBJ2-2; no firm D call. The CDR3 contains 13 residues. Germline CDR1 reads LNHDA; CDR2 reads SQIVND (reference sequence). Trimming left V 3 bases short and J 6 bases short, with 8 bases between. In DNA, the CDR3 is TGTGCCAGTAGTATGCTAGTCTCCGGGGAGCTGTTTTTT. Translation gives CASSMLVSGELFF.